This record covers a single T cell receptor (beta chain). The CDR3 length is 15 residues. V lost 0 bases to trimming and J lost 0 bases, with 7 bases between them. Germline V lookup: CDR1 SGDLS, CDR2 YYNGEE. These data originate in a study of blood T cells in healthy people across ages. Through a sample-barcoded 5' primer and a J-beta primer mix, a second PCR was run for about 6 to 11 cycles. TCRdb independently ran MiXCR on the 5' RACE reads; one entry per CDR3 protein. Among about 900,000 distinct CDR3 sequences listed, under 80% were seen once. Material: blood. The receptor's source is a man aged 30 to 45 in good health. The chain is built from TRBV9 and TRBJ2-4; a possible D gene is TRBD1 (5 bases). CDR3 DNA: TGTGCCAGCAGCGTAGAGGGGTTAGCCAAAAACATTCAGTACTTC. Translation: CASSVEGLAKNIQYF.